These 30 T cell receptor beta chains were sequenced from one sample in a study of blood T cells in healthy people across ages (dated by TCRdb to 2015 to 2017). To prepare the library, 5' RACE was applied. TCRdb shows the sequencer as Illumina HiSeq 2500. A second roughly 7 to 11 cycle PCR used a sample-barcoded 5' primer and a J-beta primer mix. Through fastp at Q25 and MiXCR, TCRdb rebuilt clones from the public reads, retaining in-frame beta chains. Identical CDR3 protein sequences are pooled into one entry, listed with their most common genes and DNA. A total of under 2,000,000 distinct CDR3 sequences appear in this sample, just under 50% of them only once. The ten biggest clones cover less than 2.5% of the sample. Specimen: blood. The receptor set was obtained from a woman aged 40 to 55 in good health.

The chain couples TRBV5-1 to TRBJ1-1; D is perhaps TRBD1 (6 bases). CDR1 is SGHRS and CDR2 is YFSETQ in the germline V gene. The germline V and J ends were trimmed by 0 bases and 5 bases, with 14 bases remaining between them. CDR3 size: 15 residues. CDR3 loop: CASSLVRGGQTEAFF. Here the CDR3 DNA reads TGCGCCAGCAGCTTGGTGCGAGGGGGTCAGACTGAAGCTTTCTTT. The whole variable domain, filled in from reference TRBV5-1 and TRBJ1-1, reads KAGVTQTPRYLIKTRGQQVTLSCSPISGHRSVSWYQQTPGQGLQFLFEYFSETQRNKGNFPGRFSGRQFSNSRSEMNVSTLELGDSALYLCASSLVRGGQTEAFFGQGTRLTVV.

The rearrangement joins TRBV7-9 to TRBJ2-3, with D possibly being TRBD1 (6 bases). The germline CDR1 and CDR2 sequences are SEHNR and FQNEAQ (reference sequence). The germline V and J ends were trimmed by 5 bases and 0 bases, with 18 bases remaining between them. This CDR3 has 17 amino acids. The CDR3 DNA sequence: TGTGCCAGCAGCCCAGGTCCAGGGGAGACAAGCACAGATACGCAGTATTTT. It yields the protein CASSPGPGETSTDTQYF.

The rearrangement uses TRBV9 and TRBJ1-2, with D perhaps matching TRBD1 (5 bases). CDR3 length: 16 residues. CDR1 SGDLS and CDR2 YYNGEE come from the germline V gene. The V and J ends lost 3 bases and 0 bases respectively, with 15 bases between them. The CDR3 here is CASSAGHRNPNYGYTF. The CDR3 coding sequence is TGTGCCAGCAGCGCCGGTCACAGGAACCCTAACTATGGCTACACCTTC. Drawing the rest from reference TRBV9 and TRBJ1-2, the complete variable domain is DSGVTQTPKHLITATGQRVTLRCSPRSGDLSVYWYQQSLDQGLQFLIQYYNGEERAKGNILERFSAQQFPDLHSELNLSSLELGDSALYFCASSAGHRNPNYGYTFGSGTRLTVV.

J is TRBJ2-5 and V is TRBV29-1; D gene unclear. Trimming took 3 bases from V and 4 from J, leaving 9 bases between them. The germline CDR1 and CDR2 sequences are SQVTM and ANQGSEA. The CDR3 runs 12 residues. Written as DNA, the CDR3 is TGCAGCGTTGAGACCCTGGGAGAGACCCAGTACTTC. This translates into CSVETLGETQYF. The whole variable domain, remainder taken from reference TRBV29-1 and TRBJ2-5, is SAVISQKPSRDICQRGTSLTIQCQVDSQVTMMFWYRQQPGQSLTLIATANQGSEATYESGFVIDKFPISRPNLTFSTLTVSNMSPEDSSIYLCSVETLGETQYFGPGTRLLVL.

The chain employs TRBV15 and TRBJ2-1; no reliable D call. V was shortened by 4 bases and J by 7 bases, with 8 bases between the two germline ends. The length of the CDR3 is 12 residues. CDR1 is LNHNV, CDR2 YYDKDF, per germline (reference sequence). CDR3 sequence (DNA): TGTGCCACCAGCATGTCTAGGAATGAGCAGTTCTTC. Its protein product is CATSMSRNEQFF. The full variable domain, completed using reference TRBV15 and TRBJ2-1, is DAMVIQNPRYQVTQFGKPVTLSCSQTLNHNVMYWYQQKSSQAPKLLFHYYDKDFNNEADTPDNFQSRRPNTSFCFLDIRSPGLGDTAMYLCATSMSRNEQFFGPGTRLTVL.

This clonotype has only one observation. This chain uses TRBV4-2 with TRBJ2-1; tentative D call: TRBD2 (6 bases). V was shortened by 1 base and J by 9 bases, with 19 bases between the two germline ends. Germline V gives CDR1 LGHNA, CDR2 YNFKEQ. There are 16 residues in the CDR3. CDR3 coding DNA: TGTGCCAGCAGCCAAGTATCCGGGGGTGGGCGGGGTGAGCAGTTCTTC. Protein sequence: CASSQVSGGGRGEQFF.

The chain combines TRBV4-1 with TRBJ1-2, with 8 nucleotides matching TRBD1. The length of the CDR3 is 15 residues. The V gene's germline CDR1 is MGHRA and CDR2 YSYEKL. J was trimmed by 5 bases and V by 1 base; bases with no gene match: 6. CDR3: CASSQVGTGLYGYTF. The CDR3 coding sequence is TGCGCCAGCAGCCAAGTGGGGACAGGCCTGTATGGCTACACCTTC.

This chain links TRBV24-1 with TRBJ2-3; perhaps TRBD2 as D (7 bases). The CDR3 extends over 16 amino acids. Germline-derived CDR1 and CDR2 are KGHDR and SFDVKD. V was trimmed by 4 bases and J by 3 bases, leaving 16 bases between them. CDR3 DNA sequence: TGTGCCACCAGTGACCCCTTAGGGGGAGGGACAGATACGCAGTATTTT. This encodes CATSDPLGGGTDTQYF.

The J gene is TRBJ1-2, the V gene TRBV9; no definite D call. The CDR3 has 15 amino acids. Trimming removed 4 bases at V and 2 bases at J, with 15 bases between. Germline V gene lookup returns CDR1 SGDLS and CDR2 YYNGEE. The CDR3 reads CASSLAEVRNYGYTF. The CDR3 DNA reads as TGTGCCAGCAGCCTCGCCGAGGTCCGGAACTATGGCTACACCTTC.

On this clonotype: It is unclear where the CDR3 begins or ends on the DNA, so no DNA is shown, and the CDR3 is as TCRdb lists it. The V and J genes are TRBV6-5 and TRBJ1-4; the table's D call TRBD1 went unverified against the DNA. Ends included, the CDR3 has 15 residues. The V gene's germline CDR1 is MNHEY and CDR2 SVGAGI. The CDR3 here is CASSSSGRVWEKLFF.

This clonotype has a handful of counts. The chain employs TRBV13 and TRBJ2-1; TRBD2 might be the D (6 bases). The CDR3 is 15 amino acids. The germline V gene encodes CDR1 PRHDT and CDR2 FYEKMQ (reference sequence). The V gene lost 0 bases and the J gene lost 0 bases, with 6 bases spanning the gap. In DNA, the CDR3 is TGTGCCAGCAGCTTAGGGCGGGACTCCTACAATGAGCAGTTCTTC. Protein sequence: CASSLGRDSYNEQFF.

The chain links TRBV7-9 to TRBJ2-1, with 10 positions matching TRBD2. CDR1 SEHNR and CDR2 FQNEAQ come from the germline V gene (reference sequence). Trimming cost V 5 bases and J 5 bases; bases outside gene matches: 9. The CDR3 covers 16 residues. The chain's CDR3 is CASSPPRLAGNNEQFF. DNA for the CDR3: TGTGCCAGCAGCCCCCCTCGACTAGCGGGTAACAATGAGCAGTTCTTC.

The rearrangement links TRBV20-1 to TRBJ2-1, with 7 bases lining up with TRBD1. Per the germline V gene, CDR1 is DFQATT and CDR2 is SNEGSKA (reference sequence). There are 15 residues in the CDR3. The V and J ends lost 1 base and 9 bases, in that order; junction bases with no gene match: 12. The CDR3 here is CSARGDSLSIGEQFF. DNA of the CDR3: TGCAGTGCTAGAGGGGACAGCTTGTCAATAGGTGAGCAGTTCTTC.

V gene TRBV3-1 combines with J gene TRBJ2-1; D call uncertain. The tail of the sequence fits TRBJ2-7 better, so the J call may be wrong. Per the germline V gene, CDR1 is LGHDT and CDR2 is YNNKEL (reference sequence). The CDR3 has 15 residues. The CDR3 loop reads CASSPTVGAYNEQYF. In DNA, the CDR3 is TGTGCCAGCAGCCCGACGGTGGGCGCATACAATGAGCAGTACTTC.

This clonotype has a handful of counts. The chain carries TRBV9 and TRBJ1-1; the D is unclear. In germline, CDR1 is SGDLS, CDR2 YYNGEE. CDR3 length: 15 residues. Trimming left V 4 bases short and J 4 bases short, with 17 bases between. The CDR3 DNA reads TGTGCCAGCAGCCGGATACAGCCTTCGGGCACTGAAGCTTTCTTT. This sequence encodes CASSRIQPSGTEAFF.

The CDR3: CASSSTGPGYTF. The CDR3 DNA reads TGTGCCAGCAGTTCGACAGGGCCCGGCTACACCTTC. The V gene is TRBV6-2 or TRBV6-3, the J gene TRBJ1-2; 7 bases agree with TRBD1. The CDR3 has 12 amino acids. After removal of 4 bases from V and 8 bases from J, the junction contained 4 bases not matched to a gene. Looked up from germline, CDR1 is MNHEY and CDR2 is SVGEGT.

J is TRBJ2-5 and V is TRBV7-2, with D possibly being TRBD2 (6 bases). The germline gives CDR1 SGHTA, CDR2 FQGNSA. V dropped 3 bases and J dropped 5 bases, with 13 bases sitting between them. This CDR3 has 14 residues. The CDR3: CASSFQEGTETQYF. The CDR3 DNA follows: TGTGCCAGCAGCTTTCAGGAGGGGACGGAGACCCAGTACTTC.

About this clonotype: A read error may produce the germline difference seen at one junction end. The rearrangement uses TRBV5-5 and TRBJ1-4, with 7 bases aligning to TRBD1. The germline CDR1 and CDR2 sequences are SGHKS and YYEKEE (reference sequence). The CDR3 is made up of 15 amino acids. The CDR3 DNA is TGTGCCGGCAGAAGCGACCAGGGGGTTTTGGAAAAACTGTTTTTT. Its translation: CAGRSDQGVLEKLFF.

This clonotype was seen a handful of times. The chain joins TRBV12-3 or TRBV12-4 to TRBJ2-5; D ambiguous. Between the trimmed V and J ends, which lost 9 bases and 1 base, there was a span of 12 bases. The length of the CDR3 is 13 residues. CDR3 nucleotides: TGTGCCAGTAGAGTGGGCATCCAAGAGACCCAGTACTTC. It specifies CASRVGIQETQYF.

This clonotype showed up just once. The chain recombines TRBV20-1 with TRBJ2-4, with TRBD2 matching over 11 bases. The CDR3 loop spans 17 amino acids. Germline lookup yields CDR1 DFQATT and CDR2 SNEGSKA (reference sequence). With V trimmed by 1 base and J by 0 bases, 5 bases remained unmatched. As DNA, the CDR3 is TGCAGTGCTAGAGTACCTAGCGGGGGGCAAGCCAAAAACATTCAGTACTTC. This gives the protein CSARVPSGGQAKNIQYF.

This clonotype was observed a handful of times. The CDR3, as DNA: TGTGCCAGCAGTTTATCGGGGGGACTCTACGAGCAGTACTTC. As protein: CASSLSGGLYEQYF. The chain has TRBV28 and TRBJ2-7, with 7 nucleotides matching TRBD2. CDR1 MDHEN and CDR2 SYDVKM come from the germline V gene. The CDR3 is 14 residues long. J was trimmed by 3 bases and V by 1 base; bases with no gene match: 3.

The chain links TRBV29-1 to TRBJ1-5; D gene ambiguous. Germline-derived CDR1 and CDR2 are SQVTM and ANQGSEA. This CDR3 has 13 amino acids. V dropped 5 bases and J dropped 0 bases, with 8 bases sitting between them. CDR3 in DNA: TGCAGCGTTCGGCTGAGTAGCAATCAGCCCCAGCATTTT. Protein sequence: CSVRLSSNQPQHF. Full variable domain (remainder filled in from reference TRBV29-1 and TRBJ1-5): SAVISQKPSRDICQRGTSLTIQCQVDSQVTMMFWYRQQPGQSLTLIATANQGSEATYESGFVIDKFPISRPNLTFSTLTVSNMSPEDSSIYLCSVRLSSNQPQHFGDGTRLSIL.

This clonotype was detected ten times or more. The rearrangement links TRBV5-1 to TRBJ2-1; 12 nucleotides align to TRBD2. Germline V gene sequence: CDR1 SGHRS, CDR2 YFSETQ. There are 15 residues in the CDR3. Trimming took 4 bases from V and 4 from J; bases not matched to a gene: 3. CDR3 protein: CASSPGTSGYNEQFF. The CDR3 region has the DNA TGCGCCAGCAGCCCCGGGACTAGCGGGTACAATGAGCAGTTCTTC.

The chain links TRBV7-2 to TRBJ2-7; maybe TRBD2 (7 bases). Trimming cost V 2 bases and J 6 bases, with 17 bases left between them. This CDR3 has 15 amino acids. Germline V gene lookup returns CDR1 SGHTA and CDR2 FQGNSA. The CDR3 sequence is CASSLIWQGGGEQYF. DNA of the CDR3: TGTGCCAGCAGCTTAATCTGGCAGGGAGGGGGCGAGCAGTACTTC.

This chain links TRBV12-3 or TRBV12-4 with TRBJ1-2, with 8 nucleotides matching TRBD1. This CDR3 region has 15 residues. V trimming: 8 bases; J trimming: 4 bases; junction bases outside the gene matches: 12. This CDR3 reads CASYSMDRAFYGYTF. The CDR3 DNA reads TGTGCCAGCTACTCGATGGACAGGGCCTTCTATGGCTACACCTTC.

CDR3 sequence (DNA): TGTGCCAGCAGCTTTGAGGTGACCTACGAGCAGTACTTC. Protein product: CASSFEVTYEQYF. J is TRBJ2-7 and V is TRBV7-8; D remains unclear. CDR3 length equals 13 residues. Trimming left V 3 bases short and J 2 bases short, with 8 bases between. Germline CDR1 reads SGHVS; CDR2 reads FQNEAQ. Full variable domain (rest looked up from reference TRBV7-8 and TRBJ2-7): GAGVSQSPRYKVAKRGQDVALRCDPISGHVSLFWYQQALGQGPEFLTYFQNEAQLDKSGLPSDRFFAERPEGSVSTLKIQRTQQEDSAVYLCASSFEVTYEQYFGPGTRLTVT.

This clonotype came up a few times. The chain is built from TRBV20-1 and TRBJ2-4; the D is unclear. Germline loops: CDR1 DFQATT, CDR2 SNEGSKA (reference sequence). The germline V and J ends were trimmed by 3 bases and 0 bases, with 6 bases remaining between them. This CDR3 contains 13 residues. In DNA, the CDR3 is TGCAGTGCTAGCTATTTAGCCAAAAACATTCAGTACTTC. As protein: CSASYLAKNIQYF.

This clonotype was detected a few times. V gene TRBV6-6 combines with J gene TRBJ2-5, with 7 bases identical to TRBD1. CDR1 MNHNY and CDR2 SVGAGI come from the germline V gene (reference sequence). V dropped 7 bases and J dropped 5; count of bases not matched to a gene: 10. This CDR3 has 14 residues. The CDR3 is CASKGTDPGETQYF. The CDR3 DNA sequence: TGTGCCAGCAAGGGGACAGACCCAGGGGAGACCCAGTACTTC.

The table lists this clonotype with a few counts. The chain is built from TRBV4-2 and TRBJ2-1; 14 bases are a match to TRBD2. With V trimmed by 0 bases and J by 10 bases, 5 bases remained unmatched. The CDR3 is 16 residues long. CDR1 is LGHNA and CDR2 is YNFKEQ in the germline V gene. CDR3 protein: CASSQDTGLAGVEQFF. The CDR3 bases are TGTGCCAGCAGCCAAGATACGGGACTAGCGGGGGTAGAGCAGTTCTTC.

CDR3 residues: CASSFPGWPQHF. The DNA for the CDR3 is TGTGCCAGCAGTTTCCCGGGGTGGCCCCAGCATTTT. The chain employs TRBV27 and TRBJ1-5; no clear D gene. The germline gives CDR1 MNHEY, CDR2 SMNVEV (reference sequence). Trimming shortened V by 3 bases and J by 9 bases, and 9 bases separated the two germline ends. This CDR3 has 12 residues.